Listed here is a single T cell receptor beta chain. This clone was seen only once. Its antigen remains unidentified. Base-call qualities are not available, and no considerably larger clone is one nucleotide away. The cohort comprised around 700 healthy bone marrow donors. At the time of sampling, all cohort members were nominally healthy, though unrecorded immune exposures were likely present. The donor tested CMV seronegative and was one of the 352 seronegative cohort members. Every donor gave a peripheral blood sample, and the peripheral blood mononuclear cells from that sample were used for TCR beta sequencing. The Qiagen DNeasy Blood Extraction Kit was used to extract genomic DNA from the blood cell samples. These data originate in a study of cytomegalovirus exposure and HLA in healthy donors (dated by TCRdb to 2016 to 2017). Concerning the study at large: An earlier analysis of roughly 630 of the donors reported 250 to 350 Gb of sequence data and around 110 million unique TCR beta sequences from about 179 million T cells. High-throughput TCR immunosequencing, statistical association of individual TCRs with disease status, and machine learning were combined to predict cytomegalovirus infection status. To study patterns of TCR occurrence, a later analysis re-analyzed previously published TCR beta repertoires from 650 to 750 donors and added high-resolution HLA genotyping. Donor age, sex, ethnicity and CMV serostatus were collected together with the repertoire data. In addition to the first cohort of around 670 subjects, a separate validation cohort of about 120 different subjects was used. To decide whether each TCR beta V gene segment behaved as functional or pseudogenic, an earlier analysis of some 600 of the donors relied on high-throughput TCR beta sequencing. Four or five DR-DQ haplotypes were handled as single units for association and clustering because linkage in the cohort was strong. The study profiled the T cell repertoires of under 850 subjects by immunosequencing and related them to cytomegalovirus serostatus. On average, approximately 250,000 unique TCR beta nucleotide sequences were sequenced per donor among about 400 genotyped donors of the cohort, with roughly 20% of those sequences being non-productive. The genetic ancestry cluster associated with self-reported Caucasian donors included 81% of the 398 genotyped donors. Roughly 290 gigabases of sequencing data and around 80 million unique TCR sequences made up an early release that covered several hundred HLA-typed donors. Typing coverage varied by locus: roughly 620-630 donors for A, B, C, DRB1 and DQB1; more than 500 for DQA1; more than 600 for DPA1; approximately 490 for DPB1. The study was designed to test whether signatures of past pathogen exposure could be identified by cataloging public T cell receptors. The later analysis used no new phenotypic data to find candidate immune exposures, relying instead on TCR beta sequences and their occurrence across donors. Every discovery cohort repertoire had been produced on one sequencing platform. A later genetic analysis used genome-wide SNP genotypes for about 60% of the roughly 700 donors, treating that subset as a discovery cohort. HLA typing included class I and class II loci at four-digit resolution. Summary of the overall study and its limitations: Only TCR beta chains were sequenced in this cohort, and the absence of alpha or paired-chain data limited detectable features. CMV serostatus was the only immune exposure information available for the cohort. Strong co-occurrence of HLA alleles, especially DR and DQ, made assigning TCR associations to individual alleles difficult. A later analysis reported that several top co-occurrence clusters appeared linked to parvovirus B19, influenza, CMV and Epstein-Barr virus. According to a later genetic analysis, donors in an Asian-associated ancestry cluster had fewer N-insertions in productive TCRs than the approximately 610-donor mean. Some IMGT-functional V segments, including TRBV6-2 and TRBV6-3, could not be told apart with the 87-base-pair reads, so those segments were excluded. Because HLA typing was missing for some donors at each locus, association tests included only the typed subset. A further reported finding was that TCR beta sequences accurately predicted the HLA-A and HLA-B alleles for most subjects in the first cohort. In a later analysis, around 17,000 TCR beta sequences were associated with specific HLA alleles at a false discovery rate of 0.05. In a later analysis, TCR association rates were found to vary across HLA loci, with the most associated TCRs seen for DRB1 alleles and the fewest for HLA-C alleles. A group of highly shared sequence variants was considered likely to be a technical artifact of the sequencing pipeline. A later genetic analysis associated a missense DCLRE1C variant with V-gene and J-gene trimming of TCR beta chains, and an independent cohort replicated the association. In both the original and validation cohorts, the classifier was reported to diagnose cytomegalovirus status with high specificity and sensitivity. Broadly in line with IMGT annotations, most TCR beta V segments showed up in productive rearrangements about 87% or about 30% of the time in an earlier analysis of around 600 of the donors. The study listed 150 to 200 TCR beta chains as associated with cytomegalovirus. Three of the identified cytomegalovirus-associated TCR beta chains were confirmed in vitro to be specific for cytomegalovirus antigens. The authors suggested that the approach could potentially be extended to other disease states and immunological phenotypes. Correlated functional status among segregating V segments might be attributable to linkage disequilibrium, but an unknown experimental factor could not be ruled out. While some public TCRs were present in many individuals, most TCR sequences turned up only very rarely across donors. Roughly uniform sequencing depth across donors was assumed in presence/absence analyses, although this assumption may not hold. In a later analysis, most CMV-associated TCR beta chains were found to appear HLA-restricted, with HLA associations seemingly driven largely by CMV exposure. In a later analysis, HLA-associated TCR beta chains were found to be more clonally expanded and to have lower generation probabilities than equally common non-associated chains. Because counts were too low, under 20 rarely observed V segments, including chromosome 9 orphons, were left out of the earlier analysis of several hundred of the donors.

From a lookup of the germline V gene, CDR1 and CDR2 are MDHEN and SYDVKM. V loses 2 bases at its end and J loses 5 bases; junction bases beyond the gene matches: 4. From its cysteine to its phenylalanine, the CDR3 spans 14 amino acids. The CDR3 DNA has 42 bases and is translated from base 1. Receptors were amplified or captured by the immunoSEQ multiplex PCR assay. A mixture of 60 forward primers for TCR Vbeta segments and 13 reverse primers for TCR Jbeta segments was used in the multiplex PCR. Amplification of the CDR3 region of rearranged TCR beta genes was performed with a multiplex PCR assay on genomic DNA. On the Illumina HiSeq System, the amplified TCR beta libraries were sequenced as 87-base-pair reads. The paper's data handling went like this. Across the 666 repertoires, a later analysis counted roughly 77 million unique TCR beta chains, 8.5 million to 12 million of which were shared by at least two donors. Raw reads were error-corrected and collapsed into unique sequences with a nearest-neighbor algorithm that merged closely related sequences to remove PCR and sequencing errors. CDR3 sequences were aligned to IMGT reference sequences to assign V, D and J gene segments. For a sequence to be retained, at least a six-nucleotide match to both a V gene segment and a J gene segment was required. A rearrangement counted as productive if the CDR3 had no stop codons and remained in frame with V and J, and every other rearrangement counted as non-productive. Following IMGT convention, CDR3 was defined as the stretch from the second conserved V-encoded cysteine to the conserved J-encoded phenylalanine. Sequences without an unambiguous match to a single V gene segment were excluded from the earlier analysis of several hundred of the donors. In an earlier analysis of some 590 of the donors, a V segment was called functional when productive rearrangements were above 56.7%, and segregating when the standard deviation between donors exceeded 5%. A statistical classification framework was built to diagnose cytomegalovirus status from the catalog of TCR beta chain sequences. A later analysis assigned V and J genes by comparing TCR nucleotide sequences with IMGT/GENE-DB human TR gene sequences. Using the TCRdist pipeline, a later analysis assigned CDR3 sequences along with most-parsimonious VDJ recombination scenarios. In a later analysis, each TCR beta chain was defined by its CDR3 amino acid sequence together with its V-gene family, and reads without a unique V-gene family were excluded. A later analysis removed over 500 highly shared, low-generation-probability nucleotide sequences to deal with suspected cross-contamination and a sequencing artifact. For each public chain, a later analysis derived a clonal expansion index from normalized ranks of inferred template counts within each repertoire. Generation probabilities in a later analysis came from a VDJ recombination model fitted to out-of-frame rearrangements, and those results were checked against IGoR. In a later analysis, TCR-TCR, TCR-HLA and TCR-CMV co-occurrence was scored with hypergeometric tests, and a repertoire-size bias correction was applied to TCR pairs. False discovery rates were estimated in a later analysis by permuting HLA or CMV assignments 20 times. In a later analysis, co-occurring TCRs were grouped with DBSCAN, and TCRdist sequence similarity was added when clustering was performed within HLA-allele-positive subsets. Repertoires with fewer than 30,000 or more than 120,000 public chains, plus five repertoires with anomalous nucleotide sharing, were excluded from co-occurrence clustering. The table comes from immuneACCESS by way of TCRdb, which keeps in-frame sequences with V and J called. Part of the clones is missing from these tables; in studies checked, under half for an unresolved V gene and the rest for unknown reasons. The D gene and trimming were derived from the DNA, and the V and J assignments and clone size from that table. The sample contains around 150,000 clones, approximately 68% of them found a single time. Over 2% of the sample belongs to the ten largest clones.

The sequence was collected from a man in his forties or fifties in good health and CMV-seronegative. The source material was PBMCs. The sequence is built from TRBV28 and TRBJ2-7; the central 9 bases match TRBD1. The sequenced DNA: TGTGCCAGCAGTTTAGGGGACAGGGAAGACGAGCAGTACTTC. The translation is CASSLGDREDEQYF. Extended through the reference TRBV28 and TRBJ2-7 proteins, this CDR3 yields the full variable domain: DVKVTQSSRYLVKRTGEKVFLECVQDMDHENMFWYRQDPGLGLRLIYFSYDVKMKEKGDIPEGYSVSREKKERFSLILESASTNQTSMYLCASSLGDREDEQYFGPGTRLTVT.